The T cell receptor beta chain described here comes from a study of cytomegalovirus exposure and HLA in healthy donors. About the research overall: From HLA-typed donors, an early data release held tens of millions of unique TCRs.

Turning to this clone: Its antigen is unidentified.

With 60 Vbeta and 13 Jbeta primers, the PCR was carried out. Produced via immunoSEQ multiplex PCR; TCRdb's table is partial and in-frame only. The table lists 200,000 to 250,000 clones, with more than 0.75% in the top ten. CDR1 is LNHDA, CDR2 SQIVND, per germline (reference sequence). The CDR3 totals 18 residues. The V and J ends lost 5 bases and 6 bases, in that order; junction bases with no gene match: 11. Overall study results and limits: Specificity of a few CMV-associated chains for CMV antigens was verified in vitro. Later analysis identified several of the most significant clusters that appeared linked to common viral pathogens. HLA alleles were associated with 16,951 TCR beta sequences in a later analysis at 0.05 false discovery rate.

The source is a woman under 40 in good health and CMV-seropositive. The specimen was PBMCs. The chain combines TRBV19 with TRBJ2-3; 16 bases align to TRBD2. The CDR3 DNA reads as TGTGCCAGTAGTCCAGGGACTAGCGGGAGGGCAGCTAAGGATACGCAGTATTTT. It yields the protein CASSPGTSGRAAKDTQYF.